This record concerns one TCR beta chain sequence. These data are taken from a study of shared clonotypes between healthy human individuals. Germline-derived CDR1 and CDR2 are MGHRA and YSYEKL. V lost 0 bases and J lost 0, with 9 bases in between. The CDR3 runs to 16 residues. Per the authors' pipeline: Junction-only immunoSEQ sequences carried no quality scores, so filtering differed. Method: immunoSEQ multiplex PCR; TCRdb's copy keeps in-frame clones and lacks some. That table supplies the V and J calls and clone size; D and trimming were determined from the DNA. The sample comprises some 2,000,000 clones, approximately 95% of which are singletons, and 0.1% to 0.15% rests with the top ten.

Sequencing was done on a sample of naive CD4+ T cells sorted from blood. The subset is: CD45RA+ positively selected. This sequence joins TRBV4-1 and TRBJ1-3; D is undetermined. The source is a man between 18 and 29 years old in good health. CDR3 coding DNA: TGCGCCAGCAGCCAAGAGCCAGGACGCTCTGGAAACACCATATATTTT. Amino acid sequence: CASSQEPGRSGNTIYF.